This TCR beta chain is drawn from a study of T cells after yellow fever vaccination. This clonotype has only a few counts. CDR3 length: 13 amino acids. Trimming shortened V by 5 bases and J by 4 bases, and 11 bases separated the two germline ends. Germline V lookup: CDR1 SEHNR, CDR2 FQNEAQ (reference sequence). TCRdb recomputed calls from the 5' RACE reads with MiXCR, one row per CDR3 protein. The sample holds some 500,000 distinct CDR3 sequences, approximately 13% seen once. Material: PBMCs, obtained on the day of the yellow fever booster vaccination. V gene TRBV7-9 combines with J gene TRBJ1-2; possibly TRBD1 for D (6 bases). The receptor was derived from a man aged 30-40 years who received the YFV17D yellow fever vaccine. In nucleotides, the CDR3 is TGTGCCAGCAGCCGGGGGCGTTCCTATGGCTACACCTTC. It codes for CASSRGRSYGYTF.